This TCR beta chain originates from a study of shared clonotypes between healthy human individuals. As concerns this clone: Its matching antigen is unknown.

The germline V gene encodes CDR1 SNHLY and CDR2 FYNNEI. The CDR3 loop spans 13 amino acids. J was trimmed by 7 bases and V by 6 bases; bases with no gene match: 7. Whole-study findings and limits: Clonotype sharing levels among donors were expected to vary with sequencing depth.

How the authors handled the data: ImmunoSEQ gave junction-only sequences without quality scores, so filtering differed. The data were produced by immunoSEQ multiplex PCR, yet TCRdb's version contains in-frame clones alone and is incomplete. That table furnishes V, J and clone size, whereas the DNA furnished D and trimming. The sample holds more than 2 million clones, more than 90% seen once. The rearrangement joins TRBV2 to TRBJ1-2; 8 nucleotides align to TRBD1. The sequenced sample was naive CD4+ T cells sorted from blood. Subset specified: CD45RA+ positively selected. The receptor was isolated from a man younger than 30 in good health. The CDR3 loop is CASSLGQGFGYTF. As DNA, the CDR3 is TGTGCCAGCAGCCTAGGACAGGGCTTTGGCTACACCTTC.